This T cell receptor (beta chain) comes out of a study of T-cell memory formation after mild COVID-19. Study details: TCR clustering was largely donor specific. Points from the study as a whole: CM and EM subsets held most contracting CD4+ clones; EMRA held CD8+ ones.

UMIs and sample barcodes were carried by the TCR alpha and TCR beta cDNA libraries that 5'RACE produced using constant-segment primers. TCRdb called the 5' RACE reads again in MiXCR, with one record for every CDR3 protein. The sample comprises 100,000 to 150,000 distinct CDR3 sequences, 5% to 6.5% of which are singletons, and 2% to 2.5% rests with the top ten. V lost 5 bases and J lost 7, with 20 bases in between. This CDR3 comprises 15 residues. This clonotype was found many times. Its specificity is unknown. This receptor was obtained from an adult woman who had mild COVID-19 (a few samples of this study predate the infection). Cell type and time point are not known. The J gene is TRBJ1-1, the V gene TRBV12-3 or TRBV12-4, with D perhaps matching TRBD1 (5 bases). Source material: PBMCs or a T cell subset sorted from them (not recorded which). CDR3 nucleotides: TGTGCCAGCAGTGTATCCGGGACCTACTGGGGTGAAGCTTTCTTT. Amino acid sequence: CASSVSGTYWGEAFF.